This note documents a single TCR beta chain sequence. What it binds is not known. The CDR3 totals 16 residues. CDR1 is SGHTA, CDR2 FQGNSA, per germline. Trimming removed 5 bases at V and 0 bases at J, with 11 bases between. Treatment in this sample: approximately nine-day PBMC culture with coronavirus spike peptide pools or control peptides (ViraFEST assay). These data originate in a study of vaccination and CD4 T cells after COVID-19. At the Johns Hopkins FTIC core, DNA taken from cultured CD4+ T cells was sequenced by way of the Oncomine TCR Beta short-read assay. TCRdb processed the PCR reads anew with MiXCR; each CDR3 protein has one entry. The sample contains around 16,000 distinct CDR3 sequences, around four fifths of which appear only once.

The gene calls are TRBV7-2 and TRBJ1-6; D remains unclear. Sequencing input: CD4+ T cells from blood, cultured in vitro. The clonotype comes from a human donor who had recovered from COVID-19. The CDR3 DNA follows: TGTGCCAGCAGCGCGAGGACCAGCTCCTATAATTCACCCCTCCACTTT. Translation gives CASSARTSSYNSPLHF.